The next 30 T cell receptor beta chains were all read from a single sample in a study of blood T cells in healthy people across ages. Combining a sample-barcoded 5' primer with a J-beta primer mix, a second PCR ran for 7 to 11 cycles. TCRdb ran MiXCR on the 5' RACE reads and lists one entry per CDR3 protein. The table shows 1.5 million to 2 million distinct CDR3 sequences, with roughly 52% occurring only once. Material: blood. These receptors all come from a woman in her thirties or forties in good health.

This clonotype was recorded once. CDR3 nucleotides: TGCAGTGCTGCGGGACAGGGATTAGGCGGCTACACCTTC. This sequence encodes CSAAGQGLGGYTF. This chain connects TRBV20-1 to TRBJ1-2, with 9 bases lining up with TRBD1. The CDR3 extends over 13 amino acids. The V gene end was trimmed by 5 bases and the J gene end by 8 bases; junction bases not matched to a gene: 9. Germline assignment: CDR1 DFQATT and CDR2 SNEGSKA (reference sequence).

In this sample, this clonotype turned up once. The V call is TRBV5-6, the J call TRBJ1-2; D is perhaps TRBD1 (6 bases). This CDR3 has 14 amino acids. Trimming shortened V by 1 base and J by 6 bases, and 13 bases separated the two germline ends. The V gene's germline CDR1 is SGHDT and CDR2 YYEEEE. The CDR3 nucleotides read TGTGCCAGCAGCTTGCCCAATACAGGGCATGGCTACACCTTC. This codes for CASSLPNTGHGYTF.

The chain couples TRBV6-1 to TRBJ2-3, with 8 bases lining up with TRBD1. V dropped 6 bases and J dropped 3; count of bases not matched to a gene: 8. Germline CDR1 is MNHNS and CDR2 is SASEGT. The CDR3 consists of 15 residues. CDR3 sequence: CASRVTGVLTDTQYF. The DNA for the CDR3 is TGTGCCAGCAGGGTGACAGGGGTATTAACAGATACGCAGTATTTT.

This clonotype was picked up a small number of times. The chain links TRBV9 to TRBJ2-1; the match to TRBD1 covers 7 bases. Looked up from germline, CDR1 is SGDLS and CDR2 is YYNGEE. The CDR3 runs 16 residues. The trim removed 4 bases at V and 4 bases at J, leaving 11 bases unmatched. CDR3 sequence: CASSPSWGQLYNEQFF. CDR3 nucleotides: TGTGCCAGCAGCCCAAGTTGGGGACAGCTGTACAATGAGCAGTTCTTC.

The chain uses TRBV12-3 or TRBV12-4 and TRBJ2-3, with 10 positions matching TRBD2. With 6 bases clipped from V and 7 bases from J, the junction kept 16 bases outside the gene matches. The CDR3 runs to 17 residues. CDR3 nucleotides: TGTGCCAGCAGGTTTTTGGGTCTAGCGGGGGAGTCCTATACGCAGTATTTT. Translation: CASRFLGLAGESYTQYF.

This clonotype has a handful of counts. The chain carries TRBV4-1 and TRBJ2-5; D is undetermined. The CDR3 covers 15 residues. CDR1 is MGHRA and CDR2 is YSYEKL in the germline V gene. V was trimmed by 2 bases and J by 5 bases, leaving 15 bases between them. In DNA, the CDR3 is TGCGCCAGCAGCCAAATCCCCAGAGATAGGGAGACCCAGTACTTC. It is translated as CASSQIPRDRETQYF.

J is TRBJ1-1 and V is TRBV7-2; D gene uncertain. Trimming removed 1 base from V and 1 base from J, with 10 bases in between. This CDR3 is built from 15 residues. Germline loops: CDR1 SGHTA, CDR2 FQGNSA. CDR3 region: CASSLVALGNTEAFF. CDR3 DNA sequence: TGTGCCAGCAGCTTAGTGGCCCTCGGGAACACTGAAGCTTTCTTT.

The J gene is TRBJ2-1, the V gene TRBV5-1; 7 positions match TRBD2. Unmatched junction bases numbered 12, after V lost 7 bases and J lost 5 bases. The CDR3 sequence is 15 residues long. Germline V gene data show CDR1 as SGHRS and CDR2 as YFSETQ. CDR3 bases: TGCGCCAGCGGTTTCAGAGCGGGGTTGCACAATGAGCAGTTCTTC. As protein: CASGFRAGLHNEQFF.

V gene TRBV20-1 combines with J gene TRBJ2-3; 13 nucleotides align to TRBD2. The CDR3 extends over 15 amino acids. The germline V gene encodes CDR1 DFQATT and CDR2 SNEGSKA (reference sequence). V lost 4 bases, J lost 4 bases, and 5 bases stayed unmatched. The CDR3 nucleotides read TGCAGTGCTACCGCAACTAGCGGGGGGGCAGATACGCAGTATTTT. Protein product: CSATATSGGADTQYF.

This clonotype was observed a few times. This rearrangement joins TRBV7-2 to TRBJ2-3; 11 nucleotides agree with TRBD2. The trim removed 5 bases at V and 2 bases at J, leaving 9 bases unmatched. Germline CDR1 and CDR2: SGHTA and FQGNSA. The CDR3 is made up of 17 amino acids. Here the CDR3 reads CASSPGASGGYTDTQYF. In DNA form, the CDR3 reads TGTGCCAGCAGCCCGGGGGCTAGCGGGGGGTACACAGATACGCAGTATTTT.

The chain carries TRBV7-6 and TRBJ2-5; 10 nucleotides align to TRBD2. The closer fit of TRBJ2-7 to the DNA end suggests the J call may be wrong. The CDR3 covers 19 residues. CDR1 is SGHVS, CDR2 FNYEAQ, per germline. The CDR3 DNA is TGTGCCAGCAGCTTAGTCCAACCGTACCTTACTAGCGGGGCCTACGAGCAGTACTTC. Translating it yields CASSLVQPYLTSGAYEQYF.

The V gene is TRBV4-2, the J gene TRBJ2-3; D is possibly TRBD1 (6 bases). Trimming left V 2 bases short and J 3 bases short, with 15 bases between. This CDR3 is built from 16 residues. Germline values: CDR1 LGHNA, CDR2 YNFKEQ. This CDR3 is CASSQSAPQGTDTQYF. The CDR3 nucleotides read TGTGCCAGCAGCCAATCGGCCCCACAGGGAACAGATACGCAGTATTTT.

This clonotype came up many times. Compared with germline, one end of the junction differs, possibly owing to a read error. The chain joins TRBV5-1 to TRBJ2-7; the D gene could be TRBD1 or TRBD2 (5 bases each). This CDR3 is 12 amino acids long. Germline V gene sequence: CDR1 SGHRS, CDR2 YFSETQ. CDR3 sequence: CASSSRGNEQYF. The CDR3 coding sequence is TGTGCCAGCAGTTCTCGGGGCAACGAGCAGTACTTC.

The V and J genes are TRBV6-2 or TRBV6-3 and TRBJ2-1, with D perhaps assigned TRBD1 or TRBD2 (5 bases each). The CDR3 has 15 residues. Trimming pared 4 bases from V and 4 bases from J, leaving 14 bases between. Germline loops: CDR1 MNHEY, CDR2 SVGEGT. This chain's CDR3 is CASSSPGRNYNEQFF. In DNA form, the CDR3 reads TGTGCCAGCAGTTCCCCGGGACGGAATTACAATGAGCAGTTCTTC.

The sample holds a few counts of this clonotype. This chain uses TRBV11-2 with TRBJ2-7; D not certain. The J call may be faulty, since TRBJ2-5 better matches the DNA end. Germline loops: CDR1 SGHAT, CDR2 FQNNGV. This CDR3 has 12 amino acids. The DNA for the CDR3 is TGTGCCAGCAGCCCCTACGTCAAGACCCAGTACTTC. Its translation: CASSPYVKTQYF.

The V call is TRBV6-5, the J call TRBJ2-7; weak D call: TRBD2 (7 bases). The end of the DNA is better explained by TRBJ2-5, so the J call may be wrong. CDR3 length: 14 amino acids. The germline V gene has CDR1 MNHEY and CDR2 SVGAGI. The CDR3 bases are TGTGCCAGCAGGTCACAGGGAGGGCGGGAGACCCAGTACTTC. Its translation: CASRSQGGRETQYF.

The V and J genes are TRBV11-1 and TRBJ1-1; 7 bases agree with TRBD1. The length of the CDR3 is 15 residues. In germline, CDR1 is SGHAT, CDR2 FQDESV (reference sequence). V trimming: 5 bases; J trimming: 7 bases; junction bases outside the gene matches: 13. CDR3 sequence reads: CASSLRQPRGLEAFF. CDR3 DNA: TGTGCCAGCAGCCTACGGCAGCCTAGGGGGCTTGAAGCTTTCTTT.

The V gene is TRBV29-1, the J gene TRBJ2-3; 10 bases map to TRBD2. The CDR3 is 15 amino acids. Losses at the gene ends were 6 bases for V and 0 bases for J; bases not matched to a gene: 6. Per the germline V gene, CDR1 is SQVTM and CDR2 is ANQGSEA. CDR3 region: CSVKRGGDSTDTQYF. The CDR3 coding sequence is TGCAGCGTGAAGCGGGGGGGTGATAGCACAGATACGCAGTATTTT.

This clonotype was detected only a few times. The chain combines TRBV29-1 with TRBJ1-2; TRBD1 matches at 9 bases. The CDR3 sequence is 12 residues long. CDR1 and CDR2 from the germline V gene are SQVTM and ANQGSEA. V lost 7 bases, J lost 8 bases, and 8 bases stayed unmatched. The CDR3 DNA follows: TGCAGCGGAACAGGACAGGGGTCCGGCTACACCTTC. This translates into CSGTGQGSGYTF.

CDR3 loop: CASSQEVGAVSEQFF. The CDR3 coding sequence is TGTGCCAGCAGCCAAGAGGTGGGGGCGGTGAGTGAGCAGTTCTTC. This chain joins TRBV4-2 and TRBJ2-1; D may be TRBD1 (6 bases). V gave up 0 bases and J gave up 9 bases, with 15 bases separating them. The germline gives CDR1 LGHNA, CDR2 YNFKEQ. This CDR3 is built from 15 residues.

This chain links TRBV15 with TRBJ2-7; D is perhaps TRBD2 (5 bases). The ends were cut back, 0 bases at V and 2 bases at J, with 11 bases in the middle. Germline CDR1 and CDR2: LNHNV and YYDKDF (reference sequence). The length of the CDR3 is 15 residues. Written as DNA, the CDR3 is TGTGCCACCAGCAGAGATCCGGGAACGGCCTACGAGCAGTACTTC. As protein: CATSRDPGTAYEQYF. Filled out from reference TRBV15 and TRBJ2-7, the complete variable domain reads DAMVIQNPRYQVTQFGKPVTLSCSQTLNHNVMYWYQQKSSQAPKLLFHYYDKDFNNEADTPDNFQSRRPNTSFCFLDIRSPGLGDTAMYLCATSRDPGTAYEQYFGPGTRLTVT.

The chain combines TRBV7-2 with TRBJ2-1; 8 bases align to TRBD1. CDR1 and CDR2 from the germline V gene are SGHTA and FQGNSA. The CDR3 runs to 15 residues. Losses at the gene ends were 1 base for V and 8 bases for J; bases not matched to a gene: 7. The CDR3 is CASSLGTGLRDEQFF. The CDR3 DNA is TGTGCCAGCAGCTTAGGGACAGGGTTGAGGGATGAGCAGTTCTTC.

This clonotype showed up just once. V and J are TRBV20-1 and TRBJ2-3; 9 bases fit TRBD2. Germline V gene lookup returns CDR1 DFQATT and CDR2 SNEGSKA (reference sequence). The CDR3 extends over 14 amino acids. J gave up 2 bases and V 3 bases, and 3 bases lay outside the gene matches. In DNA form, the CDR3 reads TGCAGTGCTAGGCGGGGGGGACACACAGATACGCAGTATTTT. Protein product: CSARRGGHTDTQYF.

The genes are TRBV25-1 and TRBJ1-6, with D unresolved. Trimming stripped 4 bases from V and 5 bases from J, with 9 bases between. The CDR3 length is 14 residues. Germline assignment: CDR1 MGHDK and CDR2 SYGVNS. Here the CDR3 DNA reads TGTGCCAGCAGTGCCCCAGTAAATAATTCACCCCTCCACTTT. Translation: CASSAPVNNSPLHF.

In DNA, the CDR3 is TGCAGTGCCGGGGATCCAAACACAGATACGCAGTATTTT. This encodes CSAGDPNTDTQYF. This chain joins TRBV20-1 and TRBJ2-3, with a tentative D call TRBD2 (5 bases). Germline assignment: CDR1 DFQATT and CDR2 SNEGSKA (reference sequence). This CDR3 has 13 amino acids. Trimming took 6 bases from V and 2 from J, leaving 12 bases between them.

V usage is TRBV6-1 and J usage is TRBJ1-1; D unclear. Germline-derived CDR1 and CDR2 are MNHNS and SASEGT. With 4 bases removed from V and 0 bases from J, the gap between germline ends came to 12 bases. This CDR3 has 15 amino acids. The CDR3 reads CASSVTTGMNTEAFF. CDR3 sequence (DNA): TGTGCCAGCAGTGTTACAACCGGGATGAACACTGAAGCTTTCTTT.

In its sample, this clonotype was seen a few times. The V and J genes are TRBV9 and TRBJ2-1, with 12 bases lining up with TRBD2. Per germline, CDR1 SGDLS and CDR2 YYNGEE. The CDR3 loop spans 15 amino acids. J lost 7 bases, V lost 4 bases, and 6 bases had no gene match. CDR3 in amino acids: CASSLRLAGENEQFF. The CDR3 nucleotides are TGTGCCAGCAGCCTCCGACTAGCGGGGGAGAATGAGCAGTTCTTC.

The rearrangement links TRBV6-2 or TRBV6-3 to TRBJ2-5; D perhaps matches TRBD1 (6 bases). The germline gives CDR1 MNHEY, CDR2 SVGEGT. CDR3 length equals 14 residues. The V end lost 5 bases, the J end lost 4 bases, and 14 bases lay between the germline ends. The CDR3 DNA follows: TGTGCCAGCAGTCACAATCTAGGGGGAGAGACCCAGTACTTC. Its translation is CASSHNLGGETQYF.

Only a few counts were recorded for this clonotype. Here the CDR3 reads CASSQADQTYEQYF. The CDR3 DNA reads TGTGCCAGCAGCCAAGCGGACCAAACCTACGAGCAGTACTTC. The chain employs TRBV4-2 and TRBJ2-7; D is uncertain. Germline V lookup: CDR1 LGHNA, CDR2 YNFKEQ. The CDR3 extends over 14 amino acids. V was cut by 1 base and J by 2 bases, with 9 bases left in between.

This sequence joins TRBV5-1 and TRBJ2-5; a possible D gene is TRBD1 (6 bases). The CDR3 extends over 15 amino acids. Germline CDR1 SGHRS, CDR2 YFSETQ. V was trimmed by 3 bases and J by 5 bases, leaving 17 bases between them. CDR3 residues: CASSYVQGFGETQYF. The DNA for the CDR3 is TGCGCCAGCAGCTACGTACAGGGATTCGGGGAGACCCAGTACTTC. Full variable domain (rest looked up from reference TRBV5-1 and TRBJ2-5): KAGVTQTPRYLIKTRGQQVTLSCSPISGHRSVSWYQQTPGQGLQFLFEYFSETQRNKGNFPGRFSGRQFSNSRSEMNVSTLELGDSALYLCASSYVQGFGETQYFGPGTRLLVL.